The rows below give T cell receptor beta chains drawn from one sample of a study of blood T cell repertoires in COVID-19. Measured with immunoSEQ multiplex PCR; TCRdb has only the in-frame clones, and not every one. The sample yields about 56,000 clones, 89% seen once. Sample: peripheral blood. These receptors originate from a woman aged 60-75 years with COVID-19, enrolled during active disease. Each CDR3 is given with its conserved first and last residue. The order of the fields is V gene, clone size, J gene, D gene, CDR3 protein, CDR3 DNA. A D gene is named only where the DNA matches it firmly. Clone size is given for some rows only: seen once, a few or many times, or a class if the clone is expanded.

v_call: TRBV18
clone_size: .
j_call: TRBJ2-2
d_call: .
cdr3_aa: CASSPLAYTGELFF
cdr3_nt: TGTGCCAGCTCACCACTGGCCTACACCGGGGAGCTGTTTTTT

v_call: TRBV6-6
clone_size: .
j_call: TRBJ1-2
d_call: .
cdr3_aa: CASSFGQTSYYGYTF
cdr3_nt: TGTGCCAGCAGTTTTGGGCAGACAAGTTACTATGGCTACACCTTC

v_call: TRBV11-2
clone_size: .
j_call: TRBJ2-5
d_call: TRBD2
cdr3_aa: CASSPSPGLAGEETQYF
cdr3_nt: TGTGCCAGCAGCCCAAGCCCGGGACTAGCGGGGGAAGAGACCCAGTACTTC

v_call: TRBV9
clone_size: .
j_call: TRBJ1-2
d_call: .
cdr3_aa: CASSPWDTATGYTF
cdr3_nt: TGTGCCAGCAGCCCCTGGGACACTGCGACGGGCTACACCTTC

v_call: TRBV19
clone_size: .
j_call: TRBJ2-4
d_call: TRBD2
cdr3_aa: CASTEKLSGRAKNIQYF
cdr3_nt: TGTGCCAGTACCGAAAAGTTAAGCGGGAGAGCCAAAAACATTCAGTACTTC

v_call: TRBV19
clone_size: .
j_call: TRBJ1-6
d_call: TRBD1
cdr3_aa: CASIAPGQGNSPLHF
cdr3_nt: TGTGCCAGTATCGCTCCGGGACAGGGGAATTCACCCCTCCACTTT

v_call: TRBV20-1
clone_size: once
j_call: TRBJ2-1
d_call: TRBD1
cdr3_aa: CSASGDRERQVDEQFF
cdr3_nt: TGCAGTGCTAGTGGGGACAGGGAAAGGCAAGTCGATGAGCAGTTCTTC

v_call: TRBV2
clone_size: .
j_call: TRBJ2-7
d_call: .
cdr3_aa: CASTLGPLSYEQYF
cdr3_nt: TGTGCCAGCACCCTGGGGCCACTCTCCTACGAGCAGTACTTC

v_call: TRBV5-6
clone_size: few
j_call: TRBJ2-3
d_call: TRBD1
cdr3_aa: CASSQTGEDTQYF
cdr3_nt: TGTGCCAGCAGCCAAACAGGGGAGGATACGCAGTATTTT

v_call: TRBV19
clone_size: .
j_call: TRBJ1-2
d_call: TRBD1
cdr3_aa: CASTRRTGANYGYTF
cdr3_nt: TGTGCCAGTACCCGTCGGACAGGGGCTAACTATGGCTACACCTTC

v_call: TRBV9
clone_size: .
j_call: TRBJ2-7
d_call: .
cdr3_aa: CASSVDFSASASEQYF
cdr3_nt: TGTGCCAGCAGCGTAGATTTCAGCGCTAGTGCTAGCGAGCAGTACTTC

v_call: TRBV10-3
clone_size: once
j_call: TRBJ1-2
d_call: .
cdr3_aa: CAISGNPPSYGYTF
cdr3_nt: TGTGCCATCAGTGGAAACCCCCCTAGCTATGGCTACACCTTC

v_call: TRBV6-4
clone_size: .
j_call: TRBJ2-1
d_call: TRBD1
cdr3_aa: CASSEEGVPFPTMSRGPQFF
cdr3_nt: TGTGCCAGCAGTGAGGAGGGGGTCCCCTTCCCTACAATGAGCAGGGGGCCCCAGTTCTTC

v_call: TRBV6-5
clone_size: .
j_call: TRBJ2-3
d_call: TRBD1
cdr3_aa: CASSYSGTEPTDTQYF
cdr3_nt: TGTGCCAGCAGTTACTCAGGGACAGAGCCCACAGATACGCAGTATTTT

v_call: TRBV30
clone_size: .
j_call: TRBJ2-2
d_call: .
cdr3_aa: CAWSVQNTGELFF
cdr3_nt: TGTGCCTGGAGTGTACAAAACACCGGGGAGCTGTTTTTT

v_call: TRBV9
clone_size: .
j_call: TRBJ2-3
d_call: TRBD2
cdr3_aa: CASSIEHGSGGTDTQYF
cdr3_nt: TGTGCCAGCAGCATAGAGCATGGTAGCGGGGGAACAGATACGCAGTATTTT

v_call: TRBV13
clone_size: .
j_call: TRBJ2-2
d_call: .
cdr3_aa: CASSLVGVNTGELFF
cdr3_nt: TGTGCCAGCAGCTTAGTTGGAGTAAACACCGGGGAGCTGTTTTTT

v_call: TRBV9
clone_size: .
j_call: TRBJ1-2
d_call: .
cdr3_aa: CASSVGGSGRFYGYTF
cdr3_nt: TGTGCCAGCAGCGTAGGTGGGTCAGGGAGGTTCTATGGCTACACCTTC

v_call: TRBV5-1
clone_size: once
j_call: TRBJ2-3
d_call: TRBD1
cdr3_aa: CASSLPGQGTGTDTQYF
cdr3_nt: TGCGCCAGCAGCTTGCCGGGACAGGGGACGGGCACAGATACGCAGTATTTT

v_call: TRBV20-1
clone_size: once
j_call: TRBJ2-2
d_call: .
cdr3_aa: CSASSGYTGELFF
cdr3_nt: TGCAGTGCTAGTAGCGGTTACACCGGGGAGCTGTTTTTT

v_call: TRBV6-2/TRBV6-3
clone_size: once
j_call: TRBJ1-5
d_call: .
cdr3_aa: CASSPWTDNQPQHF
cdr3_nt: TGTGCCAGCAGTCCCTGGACTGACAATCAGCCCCAGCATTTT

v_call: TRBV5-1
clone_size: .
j_call: TRBJ1-1
d_call: .
cdr3_aa: CASSPRQHGDTEAFF
cdr3_nt: TGCGCCAGCAGCCCGAGACAACACGGGGACACTGAAGCTTTCTTT

v_call: TRBV20-1
clone_size: once
j_call: TRBJ2-5
d_call: TRBD2
cdr3_aa: CSASSLAGGRYQETQYF
cdr3_nt: TGCAGTGCTAGTTCCCTAGCGGGAGGAAGGTACCAAGAGACCCAGTACTTC

v_call: TRBV7-9
clone_size: once
j_call: TRBJ2-1
d_call: TRBD1
cdr3_aa: CASLQGLGHEQFF
cdr3_nt: TGTGCCAGCCTACAGGGGCTGGGGCATGAGCAGTTCTTC

v_call: TRBV6-6
clone_size: .
j_call: TRBJ1-6
d_call: TRBD1
cdr3_aa: CASSLLPSGGNSPLHF
cdr3_nt: TGTGCCAGCAGCTTACTCCCTTCAGGGGGTAATTCACCCCTCCACTTT

v_call: TRBV7-9
clone_size: .
j_call: TRBJ2-2
d_call: .
cdr3_aa: CAPSGFDGELFF
cdr3_nt: TGTGCCCCATCAGGGTTCGACGGGGAGCTGTTTTTT